This entry lists 18 T cell receptor beta chains sequenced from one sample in a study of blood T cells in healthy people across ages. It was with a sample-barcoded 5' primer and a J-beta primer mix that a second PCR of about 6 to 12 cycles was run. Using its own MiXCR run on the 5' RACE reads, TCRdb lists one record per CDR3 protein. The sample has hundreds of thousands of distinct CDR3 sequences, roughly 21% seen once. The sequencing sample was made of blood. Source of these receptors: a man in his 70s in good health.

This clonotype was observed a few times. V gene TRBV6-9 combines with J gene TRBJ2-5; D call uncertain. CDR1 and CDR2 (germline): MNHGY, SVAAGI. V was shortened by 6 bases and J by 6 bases, with 14 bases between the two germline ends. The CDR3 runs to 13 residues. CDR3 sequence reads: CASSYGEKKTQYF. CDR3 nucleotides: TGTGCCAGCAGCTATGGGGAAAAGAAGACCCAGTACTTC.

The chain joins TRBV28 to TRBJ2-5; maybe TRBD2 (6 bases). The V gene's germline CDR1 is MDHEN and CDR2 SYDVKM. Trimming removed 1 base at V and 6 bases at J, with 12 bases between. This CDR3 has 14 residues. The CDR3 bases are TGTGCCAGCAGTTTATTAGGGACTTTAAAGACCCAGTACTTC. Its translation: CASSLLGTLKTQYF.

In its sample, this clonotype was seen a few times. An end of the junction differs from the germline gene, which may be a read error. The genes are TRBV3-1 and TRBJ2-5, with D tentatively TRBD1 (6 bases). Judging by the DNA end, TRBJ2-7 fits better; the J call may be wrong. CDR3 size: 15 residues. The germline CDR1 and CDR2 sequences are LGHDT and YNNKEL (reference sequence). This CDR3 reads CASSKDDRFTYEQYF. For the CDR3, the DNA is TGTGCCAGCAGCAAAGACGACAGGTTCACCTACGAGCAGTACTTC.

This clonotype was observed a handful of times. The chain has TRBV20-1 and TRBJ2-3; 14 bases fit TRBD2. Germline V gene lookup returns CDR1 DFQATT and CDR2 SNEGSKA (reference sequence). The trim removed 0 bases at V and 10 bases at J, leaving 9 bases unmatched. This CDR3 comprises 16 residues. The CDR3 DNA follows: TGCAGTGCTAGAGATTTGGGACTAGCGGGAGTGTGGGCGCAGTATTTT. This gives the protein CSARDLGLAGVWAQYF.

This clonotype was seen a handful of times. This chain connects TRBV29-1 to TRBJ2-7; a weak D match, TRBD2 (6 bases). This CDR3 has 12 residues. Germline V gene data show CDR1 as SQVTM and CDR2 as ANQGSEA. V was pared by 4 bases and J by 6 bases, with 13 bases between. This CDR3 is CSVGPHGGEQYF. The CDR3 coding sequence is TGCAGCGTTGGTCCACACGGGGGCGAGCAGTACTTC.

This clonotype was observed a handful of times. An end of the junction differs from the germline gene, which may be a read error. DNA for the CDR3: TGTGCCAGCAGCTTACAGGGGGGGCCGAGCGAGACCCAGTACTTC. This encodes CASSLQGGPSETQYF. The chain is built from TRBV5-1 and TRBJ2-5; weak D call: TRBD1 (8 bases). The length of the CDR3 is 15 residues. Germline values: CDR1 SGHRS, CDR2 YFSETQ.

The V and J genes are TRBV20-1 and TRBJ1-1; weak D call: TRBD1 (6 bases). The CDR3 is made up of 13 amino acids. Per the germline V gene, CDR1 is DFQATT and CDR2 is SNEGSKA (reference sequence). V was pared by 6 bases and J by 0 bases, with 11 bases between. The chain's CDR3 is CSAPGQLNTEAFF. The CDR3 DNA sequence: TGCAGTGCCCCGGGACAACTGAACACTGAAGCTTTCTTT.

The chain recombines TRBV7-9 with TRBJ1-2, with 7 bases lining up with TRBD1. Trimming cost V 6 bases and J 4 bases; bases outside gene matches: 8. The CDR3 is made up of 14 amino acids. In germline, CDR1 is SEHNR, CDR2 FQNEAQ (reference sequence). The CDR3 sequence is CASSYQSGGYGYTF. CDR3 nucleotides: TGTGCCAGCAGTTATCAGTCAGGGGGCTATGGCTACACCTTC. The full variable domain, its missing parts supplied by reference TRBV7-9 and TRBJ1-2, is DTGVSQNPRHKITKRGQNVTFRCDPISEHNRLYWYRQTLGQGPEFLTYFQNEAQLEKSRLLSDRFSAERPKGSFSTLEIQRTEQGDSAMYLCASSYQSGGYGYTFGSGTRLTVV.

This chain joins TRBV6-2 or TRBV6-3 and TRBJ2-5, with 9 bases aligning to TRBD1. Germline CDR1 MNHEY, CDR2 SVGEGT. After removal of 6 bases from V and 5 bases from J, the junction contained 4 bases not matched to a gene. The CDR3 sequence is 13 residues long. CDR3 region: CASRRTGDETQYF. CDR3 sequence (DNA): TGTGCCAGCAGGCGGACAGGGGACGAGACCCAGTACTTC.

The gene calls are TRBV7-2 and TRBJ1-2; TRBD1 matches at 7 bases. Germline trimming cut 0 bases from V and 4 bases from J; bases unmatched to any gene: 8. This CDR3 is built from 16 residues. Germline V gene data show CDR1 as SGHTA and CDR2 as FQGNSA. CDR3 coding DNA: TGTGCCAGCAGCTTAGCCGGGAAAGGGGGCGGCTATGGCTACACCTTC. Protein sequence: CASSLAGKGGGYGYTF.

This clonotype was seen at least ten times. The rearrangement uses TRBV20-1 and TRBJ2-1, with TRBD2 as a possible D gene (6 bases). CDR3 size: 16 residues. Germline CDR1 and CDR2: DFQATT and SNEGSKA (reference sequence). Trimming left V 5 bases short and J 6 bases short, with 23 bases between. The CDR3 sequence: CSARRGIGDSPNEQFF. The CDR3, as DNA: TGCAGTGCTCGAAGGGGCATTGGGGACTCCCCCAATGAGCAGTTCTTC.

The genes are TRBV3-1 and TRBJ2-5; no reliable D call. Per the germline V gene, CDR1 is LGHDT and CDR2 is YNNKEL (reference sequence). The CDR3 length is 15 residues. With 4 bases removed from V and 0 bases from J, the gap between germline ends came to 12 bases. The CDR3: CASSPSSGNQETQYF. The CDR3, as DNA: TGTGCCAGCAGCCCCTCTTCAGGCAACCAAGAGACCCAGTACTTC.

This clonotype was seen many times. The chain recombines TRBV29-1 with TRBJ1-1, with a possible D match to TRBD1 (5 bases). Trimming left V 5 bases short and J 1 base short, with 14 bases between. There are 14 residues in the CDR3. Germline V gene sequence: CDR1 SQVTM, CDR2 ANQGSEA. CDR3 nucleotides: TGCAGCGTTTCGGCAGGGTGGGGGAACACTGAAGCTTTCTTT. As protein: CSVSAGWGNTEAFF.

This rearrangement joins TRBV7-2 to TRBJ2-5, with D perhaps matching TRBD2 (5 bases). TRBJ2-7 explains the end of the DNA better; the J call may be wrong. The CDR3 runs to 14 residues. Germline CDR1 reads SGHTA; CDR2 reads FQGNSA. The CDR3 spells CASSPGTHNYEQYF. Written as DNA, the CDR3 is TGTGCCAGCAGCCCGGGAACTCATAACTACGAGCAGTACTTC.

The chain recombines TRBV25-1 with TRBJ2-3; tentatively, D is TRBD1 (5 bases). The CDR3 covers 15 residues. CDR1 is MGHDK and CDR2 is SYGVNS in the germline V gene. V lost 4 bases and J 2 bases, leaving 13 bases between the germline ends. The DNA of the CDR3 is TGTGCCAGCAGTGGCAACAGGTTAAACACAGATACGCAGTATTTT. Translation: CASSGNRLNTDTQYF.

This clonotype occurred a few times. The rearrangement links TRBV6-6 to TRBJ2-1; D not certain. V lost 9 bases to trimming and J lost 7 bases, with 13 bases between them. CDR3 size: 12 residues. Germline assignment: CDR1 MNHNY and CDR2 SVGAGI (reference sequence). The CDR3 DNA is TGTGCCAGTAACCTTAAGGGTAATGAGCAGTTCTTC. Translating gives CASNLKGNEQFF.

V is TRBV19 and J is TRBJ2-5; 7 bases match TRBD2. This CDR3 is 14 amino acids long. The germline V gene encodes CDR1 LNHDA and CDR2 SQIVND (reference sequence). V lost 6 bases and J lost 5; bases outside the gene matches: 9. CDR3 amino acids: CASSPSGLLETQYF. The DNA for the CDR3 is TGTGCCAGTAGCCCGTCGGGACTATTGGAGACCCAGTACTTC.

This clonotype turned up a few times. The rearrangement uses TRBV20-1 and TRBJ2-5; 7 positions match TRBD1. The CDR3 runs 14 residues. With V trimmed by 0 bases and J by 11 bases, 12 bases remained unmatched. CDR1 DFQATT and CDR2 SNEGSKA come from the germline V gene (reference sequence). The CDR3 sequence: CSARDLTGYREQYF. CDR3 nucleotide sequence: TGCAGTGCTAGAGACTTGACAGGGTACCGAGAGCAGTACTTC.